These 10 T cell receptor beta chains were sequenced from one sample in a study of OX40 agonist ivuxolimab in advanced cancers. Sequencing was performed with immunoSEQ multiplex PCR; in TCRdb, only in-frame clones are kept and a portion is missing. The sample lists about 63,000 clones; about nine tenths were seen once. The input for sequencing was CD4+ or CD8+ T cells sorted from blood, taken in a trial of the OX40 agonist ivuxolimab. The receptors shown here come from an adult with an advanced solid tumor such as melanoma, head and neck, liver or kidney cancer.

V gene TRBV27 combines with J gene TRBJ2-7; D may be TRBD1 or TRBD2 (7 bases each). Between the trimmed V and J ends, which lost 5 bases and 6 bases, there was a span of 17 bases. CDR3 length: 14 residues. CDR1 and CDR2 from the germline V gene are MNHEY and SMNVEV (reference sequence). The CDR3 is CASSHVQGGGEQYV. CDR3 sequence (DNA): TGTGCCAGCAGTCACGTCCAGGGGGGGGGCGAGCAGTACGTC.

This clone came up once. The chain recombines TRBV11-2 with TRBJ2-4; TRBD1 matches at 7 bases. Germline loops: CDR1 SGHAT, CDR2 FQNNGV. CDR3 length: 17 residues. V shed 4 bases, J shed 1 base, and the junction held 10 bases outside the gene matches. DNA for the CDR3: TGTGCCAGCAGCTCTCACTACAGGGGAGTGGCCAAAAACATTCAGTACTTC. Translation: CASSSHYRGVAKNIQYF. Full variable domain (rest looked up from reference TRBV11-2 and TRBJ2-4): EAGVAQSPRYKIIEKRQSVAFWCNPISGHATLYWYQQILGQGPKLLIQFQNNGVVDDSQLPKDRFSAERLKGVDSTLKIQPAKLEDSAVYLCASSSHYRGVAKNIQYFGAGTRLSVL.

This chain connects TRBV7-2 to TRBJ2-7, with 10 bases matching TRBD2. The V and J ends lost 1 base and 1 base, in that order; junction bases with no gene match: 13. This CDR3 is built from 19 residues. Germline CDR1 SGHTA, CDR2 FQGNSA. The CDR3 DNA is TGTGCCAGCAGCTTAGGGGCGCTTTGGACTAGCGGAACATCCTACGAGCAGTACTTC. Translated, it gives CASSLGALWTSGTSYEQYF.

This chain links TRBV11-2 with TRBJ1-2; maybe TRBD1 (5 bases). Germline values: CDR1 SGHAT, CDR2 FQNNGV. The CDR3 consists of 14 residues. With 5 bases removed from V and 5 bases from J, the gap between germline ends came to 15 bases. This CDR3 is CASSPGTGAYGYTF. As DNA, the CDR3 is TGTGCCAGCAGCCCGGGAACAGGCGCTTATGGCTACACCTTC.

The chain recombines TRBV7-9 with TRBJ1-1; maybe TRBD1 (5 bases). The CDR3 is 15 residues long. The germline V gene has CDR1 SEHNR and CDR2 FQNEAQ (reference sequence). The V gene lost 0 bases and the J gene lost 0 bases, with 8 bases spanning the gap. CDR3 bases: TGTGCCAGCAGCTTAGCGCAGGGCGTGAACACTGAAGCTTTCTTT. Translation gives CASSLAQGVNTEAFF.

The CDR3 nucleotides are TGTGCCACCCCTTCGACAGGGTCCCCTACTGCTTCAAATGGCTACACCTTC. It translates to CATPSTGSPTASNGYTF. The chain links TRBV28 to TRBJ1-2, with 7 bases aligning to TRBD1. With V trimmed by 10 bases and J by 6 bases, 23 bases remained unmatched. Germline assignment: CDR1 MDHEN and CDR2 SYDVKM. The CDR3 spans 17 residues.

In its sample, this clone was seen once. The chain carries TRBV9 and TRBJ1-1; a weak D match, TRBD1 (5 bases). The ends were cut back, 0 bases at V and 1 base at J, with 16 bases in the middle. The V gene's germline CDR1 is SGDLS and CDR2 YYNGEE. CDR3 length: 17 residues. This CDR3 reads CASSVDRGGAPNTEAFF. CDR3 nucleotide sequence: TGTGCCAGCAGCGTAGATCGGGGCGGGGCCCCGAACACTGAAGCTTTCTTT.

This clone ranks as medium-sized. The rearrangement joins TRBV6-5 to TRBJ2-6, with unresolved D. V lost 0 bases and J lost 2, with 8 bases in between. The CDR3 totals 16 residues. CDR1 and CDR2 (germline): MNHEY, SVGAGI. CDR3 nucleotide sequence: TGTGCCAGCAGTTACTCAGTGGGGACTGGGGCCAACGTCCTGACTTTC. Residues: CASSYSVGTGANVLTF.

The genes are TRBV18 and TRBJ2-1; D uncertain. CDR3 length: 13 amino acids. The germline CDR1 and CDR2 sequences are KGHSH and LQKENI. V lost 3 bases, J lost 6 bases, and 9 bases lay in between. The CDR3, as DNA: TGTGCCAGCTCACCTTCGGACGGCAATGAGCAGTTCTTC. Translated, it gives CASSPSDGNEQFF. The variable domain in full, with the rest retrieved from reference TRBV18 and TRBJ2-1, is NAGVMQNPRHLVRRRGQEARLRCSPMKGHSHVYWYRQLPEEGLKFMVYLQKENIIDESGMPKERFSAEFPKEGPSILRIQQVVRGDSAAYFCASSPSDGNEQFFGPGTRLTVL.

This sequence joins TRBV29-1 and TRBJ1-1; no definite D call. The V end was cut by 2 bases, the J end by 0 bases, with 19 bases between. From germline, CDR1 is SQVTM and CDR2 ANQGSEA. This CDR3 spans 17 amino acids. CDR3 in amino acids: CSVERAELSLMNTEAFF. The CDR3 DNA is TGCAGCGTTGAAAGGGCAGAGTTATCCCTCATGAACACTGAAGCTTTCTTT. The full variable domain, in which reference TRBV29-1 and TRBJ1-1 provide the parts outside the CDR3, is SAVISQKPSRDICQRGTSLTIQCQVDSQVTMMFWYRQQPGQSLTLIATANQGSEATYESGFVIDKFPISRPNLTFSTLTVSNMSPEDSSIYLCSVERAELSLMNTEAFFGQGTRLTVV.